One T cell receptor (beta chain) is described in this entry. Its recognized antigen is unknown. No base-level quality is on record; no much larger clone is a single base apart. The data stem from a study of T cells after yellow fever vaccination (dated by TCRdb to about 2019). Regarding the research as a whole: The SMART-Seq v4 Ultra Low Input RNA kit was used to prepare libraries from fractions with low cell numbers. To track T-cell clones before and after primary and booster YFV17D yellow fever vaccination, bulk TCR alpha and beta repertoires were sequenced longitudinally. Two healthy male donors made up the cohort, one aged 18 to 29 years and the other aged 30 to 39 years. Blood was drawn at multiple timepoints before and after primary and secondary immunization, with bulk PBMC replicates and cell subsets isolated.

TCR cDNA was synthesized by 5'RACE template switching, through which a universal primer site and unique molecular identifiers were introduced. Priming of cDNA synthesis was performed from both the TCR alpha and TCR beta constant segments. Library amplification used two PCR steps, and the second PCR step added sample barcodes and sequencing adapters. Sequencing of the libraries was done on either Illumina HiSeq 2500 (2x100 bp) or NovaSeq (2x150 bp). Under the source paper's analysis protocol: MIGEC was used to demultiplex reads and collapse the reads into UMI consensus sequences, and MiXCR was used for V(D)J alignment. Vaccine-responding clonotypes were defined with edgeR using replicate PBMC samples, requiring FDR below 0.01 and a log2 fold change above 5 up to day 15. Each bulk clonotype received a CD4 or CD8 identity based on whether the sequenced CD4 or CD8 repertoire contained that clonotype at higher abundance. TCRdb's own reprocessing of the public reads used fastp at Q25 and MiXCR and kept productive beta chains. CDR3 protein duplicates are merged, each entry listing the most common genes and DNA. TCRdb's processing, not the authors' own work, is the source of the V and J calls. Recorded for this sample are approximately 510,000 distinct CDR3 sequences; 20% to 25% of them occurred a single time. The ten largest clonotypes hold roughly a sixth of the sample.

The investigation overall reported the following: The secondary T-cell response was found to be weaker but faster than the primary response, with a peak reached on day 5 rather than on day 15. Because only two donors were included in the study, the extent to which the findings can be generalized is limited. Most clones expanded after primary vaccination (96% of CD4 and around 89% of CD8) were re-detected after the booster, suggesting that broad memory maintenance occurred. Because abundant contaminating clonotypes from the bulk population could be contained in FACS-sorted repertoires, computational filtering was required. A small fraction of clonotypes appeared in both the CD4 and CD8 compartments, likely as a result of convergent recombination.

The germline V gene yields MNHNS for CDR1 and SASEGT for CDR2. Taken from cysteine to phenylalanine, the CDR3 has 13 residues. The CDR3 DNA has 39 bases and is translated from base 1. At the junction V is shortened by 7 bases and J by 2 bases, with 12 bases in between. The treatment or condition label, as the study defines it: live attenuated yellow fever vaccine strain. At each blood-draw timepoint, two biological replicates of bulk PBMCs were collected. A standard Ficoll-Paque protocol was used to isolate PBMCs from peripheral blood. RNA was extracted with TriZol from bulk PBMCs, CD4 and CD8 fractions, and dextramer-positive and dextramer-negative fractions.

Recombination joined TRBV6-1 with TRBJ2-7, with TRBD2 as a weak D call on 6 bases. The material was PBMCs, obtained roughly 20 days after the first yellow fever vaccination. The sequence was obtained from a man younger than 35 who received the YFV17D yellow fever vaccine. The DNA sequence is TGTGCCAGCACGGGACTGAATGCCTACGAGCAGTACTTC. The translation is CASTGLNAYEQYF.